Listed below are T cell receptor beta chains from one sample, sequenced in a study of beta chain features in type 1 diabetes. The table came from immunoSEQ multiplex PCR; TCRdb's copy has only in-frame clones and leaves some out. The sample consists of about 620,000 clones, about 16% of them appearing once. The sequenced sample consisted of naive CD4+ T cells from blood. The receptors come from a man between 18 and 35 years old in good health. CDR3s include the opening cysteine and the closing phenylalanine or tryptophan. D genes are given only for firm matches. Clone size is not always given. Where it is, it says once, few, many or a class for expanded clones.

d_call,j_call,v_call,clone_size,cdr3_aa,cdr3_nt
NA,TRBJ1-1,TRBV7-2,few,CASSLGQRNTEAFF,TGTGCCAGCAGCTTAGGGCAGAGAAACACTGAAGCTTTCTTT
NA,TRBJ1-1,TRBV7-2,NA,CASSSTGQKNTEAFF,TGTGCCAGCAGCTCTACCGGACAGAAGAACACTGAAGCTTTCTTT
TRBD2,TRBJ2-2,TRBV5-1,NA,CASALAGDTGELFF,TGCGCCAGTGCCTTAGCGGGGGACACCGGGGAGCTGTTTTTT
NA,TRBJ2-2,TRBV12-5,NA,CASGLGPPRKNTGELFF,TGTGCTAGTGGTTTGGGTCCTCCCAGGAAGAACACCGGGGAGCTGTTTTTT
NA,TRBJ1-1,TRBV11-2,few,CASSFAGVNTEAFF,TGTGCCAGCAGCTTTGCGGGGGTGAACACTGAAGCTTTCTTT
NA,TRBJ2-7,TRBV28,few,CATRDFAKSEQYF,TGTGCCACCCGGGACTTCGCGAAGTCGGAGCAGTACTTC
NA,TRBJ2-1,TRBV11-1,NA,CASSRDWRTYNEQFF,TGTGCCAGCAGCCGCGACTGGCGAACCTACAATGAGCAGTTCTTC
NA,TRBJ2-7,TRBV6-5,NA,CASSYSKLGLTYEQYF,TGTGCCAGCAGTTACTCGAAGCTGGGGCTAACCTACGAGCAGTACTTC
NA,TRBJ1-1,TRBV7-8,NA,CASSLDRSRSEAFF,TGTGCCAGCAGCTTGGATAGGAGTAGATCCGAAGCTTTCTTT
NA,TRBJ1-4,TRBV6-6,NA,CASRRPINEKLFF,TGTGCCAGCAGACGGCCCATTAATGAAAAACTGTTTTTT
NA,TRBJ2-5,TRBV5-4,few,CASSLEDRIETQYF,TGTGCCAGCAGCTTGGAAGACAGGATAGAGACCCAGTACTTC
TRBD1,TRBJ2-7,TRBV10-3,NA,CAISDPGTGGSYEQYF,TGTGCCATCAGTGATCCCGGGACAGGGGGTTCTTACGAGCAGTACTTC
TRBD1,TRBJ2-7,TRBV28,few,CASSPGQSSYEQYF,TGTGCCAGCAGTCCGGGACAGAGCTCCTACGAGCAGTACTTC
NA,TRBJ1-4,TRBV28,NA,CASSLVATGLFF,TGTGCCAGCAGTTTAGTCGCCACAGGTCTGTTTTTT
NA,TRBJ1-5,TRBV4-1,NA,CASSQEGQTNQPQHF,TGCGCCAGCAGCCAAGAGGGACAAACCAATCAGCCCCAGCATTTT
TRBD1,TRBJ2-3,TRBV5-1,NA,CASSLSTGVGTDTQYF,TGCGCCAGCAGCTTGTCCACAGGGGTGGGCACAGATACGCAGTATTTT
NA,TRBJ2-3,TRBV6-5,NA,CASSHLGEVYF,TGTGCCAGCAGTCATCTGGGGGAGGTGTATTTT
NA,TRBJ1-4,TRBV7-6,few,CASSLGIATNEKLFF,TGTGCCAGCAGCTTAGGAATTGCAACTAATGAAAAACTGTTTTTT
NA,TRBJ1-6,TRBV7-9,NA,CASSLSRDTNSPLHF,TGTGCCAGCAGCTTGAGTCGGGACACAAATTCACCCCTCCACTTT
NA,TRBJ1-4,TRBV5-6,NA,CASSLVATNEKLFF,TGTGCCAGCAGCTTGGTCGCAACTAATGAAAAACTGTTTTTT
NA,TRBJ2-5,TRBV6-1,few,CASSERGSGTRETQYF,TGTGCCAGCAGTGAAAGGGGGAGCGGGACGAGAGAGACCCAGTACTTC
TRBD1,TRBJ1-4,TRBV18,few,CASSPRQGASINEKLFF,TGTGCCAGCTCACCGAGACAGGGGGCGTCGATTAATGAAAAACTGTTTTTT
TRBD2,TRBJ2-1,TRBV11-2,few,CASSLAPLAGGQGEQFF,TGTGCCAGCAGCTTAGCCCCACTAGCGGGGGGGCAAGGTGAGCAGTTCTTC
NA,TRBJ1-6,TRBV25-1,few,CASSLQGGGSPLHF,TGTGCCAGCAGCCTACAGGGTGGTGGTTCACCCCTCCACTTT
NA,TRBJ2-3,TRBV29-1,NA,CSVGWGQPGTDTQYF,TGCAGCGTTGGGTGGGGGCAGCCCGGCACAGATACGCAGTATTTT
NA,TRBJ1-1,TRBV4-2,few,CASSQGGEGVAEAFF,TGTGCCAGCAGCCAAGGAGGGGAAGGGGTGGCTGAAGCTTTCTTT
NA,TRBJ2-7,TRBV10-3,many,CAISESGPLGQYF,TGTGCCATCAGTGAATCCGGGCCCCTGGGGCAGTACTTC
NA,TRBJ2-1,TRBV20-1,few,CSATVNEQFF,TGCAGTGCTACGGTAAATGAGCAGTTCTTC
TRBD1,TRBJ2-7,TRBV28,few,CASSLLMTGPYEQYF,TGTGCCAGCAGTTTACTGATGACAGGGCCCTACGAGCAGTACTTC
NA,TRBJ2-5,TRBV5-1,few,CASSLSSGRTQETQYF,TGCGCCAGCAGCTTGTCCTCCGGCAGGACCCAAGAGACCCAGTACTTC
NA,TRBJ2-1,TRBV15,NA,CATSRDLKGNEGQFF,TGTGCCACCAGCAGAGATCTCAAGGGCAACGAAGGGCAGTTCTTC
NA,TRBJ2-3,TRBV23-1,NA,CASSLRHCRITDTQYF,TGCGCCAGCAGTCTACGCCACTGCCGGATCACAGATACGCAGTATTTT
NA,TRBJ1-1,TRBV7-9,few,CASSFEGRGTEAFF,TGTGCCAGCAGCTTTGAGGGGAGAGGCACTGAAGCTTTCTTT
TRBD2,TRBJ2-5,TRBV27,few,CASRGTRLGETQYF,TGTGCCAGCAGGGGGACTAGGCTAGGGGAGACCCAGTACTTC
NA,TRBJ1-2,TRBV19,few,CASSIGDRNGYTF,TGTGCCAGTAGTATTGGCGATCGTAACGGCTACACCTTC
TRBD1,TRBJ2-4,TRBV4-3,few,CASSHTGGKNIQYF,TGCGCCAGCAGCCACACAGGGGGGAAAAACATTCAGTACTTC